This TCR beta chain appears in the sequencing data of a study of PD-L1 blockade in urothelial cancer. Whole-study results and caveats: When measured at 3 weeks, tumor-associated blood clones expanded more in durable-benefit patients. Lower than median blood TCR clonality before treatment predicted better survival.

Worth noting for this clone: The antigen is unknown.

In each PCR, synthetic TCR analog templates were spiked in. Libraries were prepared by immunoSEQ multiplex PCR; TCRdb keeps only in-frame clonotypes and omits some of them. The sample records 68,000 or so clones, roughly four fifths being singletons. This sample's time point: pretreatment peripheral blood. From germline, CDR1 is SGHTA and CDR2 FQGNSA. J gave up 2 bases and V 4 bases, and 3 bases lay outside the gene matches. This CDR3 spans 14 amino acids. This chain joins TRBV7-2 and TRBJ2-3; TRBD2 matches at 7 bases. The source was PBMCs, collected around atezolizumab (anti-PD-L1) treatment. This receptor was identified in a man aged 70 or older with urothelial cancer. CDR3 sequence: CASSSGLHTDTQYF. CDR3 nucleotide sequence: TGTGCCAGCAGCTCGGGACTACACACAGATACGCAGTATTTT.